Listed here are 17 T cell receptor beta chains from one sample, sequenced in a study of beta chain features in type 1 diabetes. The authors reverse transcribed all of the isolated RNA, so sequencing captured expressed TCRB transcripts. TCRdb's table, derived via immunoSEQ multiplex PCR, lists solely in-frame clones and lacks some. Altogether just over 450,000 clones are present, approximately 31% being singletons, with the ten largest covering about 0.06%. Sequencing input: naive CD4+ T cells from blood. The receptors stem from a young man in good health.

CDR3 amino acids: CASSLPGLYNEQFF. The CDR3 region has the DNA TGTGCCAGCAGCTTACCGGGACTATACAATGAGCAGTTCTTC. The chain uses TRBV5-6 and TRBJ2-1; 7 bases are a match to TRBD2. CDR1 is SGHDT and CDR2 is YYEEEE in the germline V gene. J was trimmed by 4 bases and V by 2 bases; bases with no gene match: 3. This CDR3 contains 14 residues.

The chain employs TRBV18 and TRBJ2-7; TRBD2 agrees at 16 bases. The CDR3 extends over 17 amino acids. J lost 1 base, V lost 3 bases, and 3 bases had no gene match. Germline V gives CDR1 KGHSH, CDR2 LQKENI. As DNA, the CDR3 is TGTGCCAGCTCACCCGGGACTAGCGGGAGGGTTTCCTACGAGCAGTACTTC. It specifies CASSPGTSGRVSYEQYF.

This clone was observed a few times. This chain uses TRBV19 with TRBJ2-7; D unclear. The CDR3 contains 14 residues. The ends were cut back, 3 bases at V and 2 bases at J, with 11 bases in the middle. The germline gives CDR1 LNHDA, CDR2 SQIVND (reference sequence). The CDR3 protein is CASSMRTNTYEQYF. For the CDR3, the DNA is TGTGCCAGTAGTATGAGGACGAACACCTACGAGCAGTACTTC.

The V call is TRBV6-5, the J call TRBJ2-1, with D tentatively TRBD2 (5 bases). The germline CDR1 and CDR2 sequences are MNHEY and SVGAGI. The V end lost 11 bases, the J end lost 8 bases, and 13 bases lay between the germline ends. The CDR3 totals 11 residues. CDR3 loop: CAAKGGYEQFF. The DNA of the CDR3 is TGTGCCGCTAAAGGAGGCTATGAGCAGTTCTTC.

This chain connects TRBV6-1 to TRBJ1-2; D ambiguous. Per germline, CDR1 MNHNS and CDR2 SASEGT. Trimming removed 4 bases from V and 4 bases from J, with 1 base in between. CDR3 length equals 10 residues. CDR3 region: CASSAYGYTF. In DNA, the CDR3 is TGTGCCAGCAGTGCCTATGGCTACACCTTC.

The rearrangement uses TRBV28 and TRBJ2-1, with unresolved D. The CDR3 has 14 residues. V shed 10 bases and J shed 0 bases, with 13 bases lying between them. Germline V gene lookup returns CDR1 MDHEN and CDR2 SYDVKM. CDR3 loop: CATYTPSSYNEQFF. In DNA form, the CDR3 reads TGTGCCACCTACACACCGAGCTCCTACAATGAGCAGTTCTTC.

There are a few counts of this clone. This chain links TRBV30 with TRBJ2-5; D call uncertain. With 0 bases removed from V and 4 bases from J, the gap between germline ends came to 0 bases. CDR3 length equals 10 residues. Germline V CDR1 and CDR2: GTSNPN, SVGIG (reference sequence). Here the CDR3 reads CAWSVETQYF. DNA of the CDR3: TGTGCCTGGAGTGTAGAGACCCAGTACTTC.

This clone was seen more than once but under ten times. The CDR3 is CASRDSGVHEQYF. The CDR3 DNA sequence: TGTGCCAGCAGGGATAGCGGGGTTCACGAGCAGTACTTC. The chain is built from TRBV25-1 and TRBJ2-7; TRBD2 matches 8 bases. The V and J ends lost 6 bases and 5 bases, in that order; junction bases with no gene match: 6. Germline V gene sequence: CDR1 MGHDK, CDR2 SYGVNS. CDR3 length equals 13 residues.

The rearrangement links TRBV4-1 to TRBJ2-5; either TRBD1 or TRBD2 may fit D (7 bases each). There are 14 residues in the CDR3. Trimming left V 4 bases short and J 5 bases short, with 14 bases between. The germline V gene has CDR1 MGHRA and CDR2 YSYEKL. The CDR3 sequence: CASSPTGRGETQYF. The CDR3 DNA reads as TGCGCCAGCAGCCCGACAGGGCGGGGGGAGACCCAGTACTTC.

Note on this clone: The same CDR3 also results from other DNA sequences found in this sample. The chain has TRBV7-2 and TRBJ2-7; TRBD2 matches at 12 bases. The trim removed 1 base at V and 2 bases at J, leaving 0 bases unmatched. In germline, CDR1 is SGHTA, CDR2 FQGNSA. This CDR3 region has 15 residues. CDR3 region: CASSLGLAGAYEQYF. The CDR3, as DNA: TGTGCCAGCAGCTTAGGACTAGCGGGGGCCTACGAGCAGTACTTC. Together with reference TRBV7-2 and TRBJ2-7, the CDR3 gives the full variable domain: GAGVSQSPSNKVTEKGKDVELRCDPISGHTALYWYRQSLGQGLEFLIYFQGNSAPDKSGLPSDRFSAERTGGSVSTLTIQRTQQEDSAVYLCASSLGLAGAYEQYFGPGTRLTVT.

V gene TRBV29-1 combines with J gene TRBJ2-3; D is unresolved. Germline CDR1 is SQVTM and CDR2 is ANQGSEA. The ends were cut back, 6 bases at V and 0 bases at J, with 10 bases in the middle. The CDR3 length is 13 residues. CDR3 nucleotide sequence: TGCAGCGTGGCCCGATCTAGCACAGATACGCAGTATTTT. Amino acid sequence: CSVARSSTDTQYF.

This clone was recorded a few times. The sample has other DNA sequences that encode this CDR3 too. The CDR3 loop is CAWSGGYQETQYF. CDR3 coding DNA: TGTGCCTGGAGCGGGGGATACCAAGAGACCCAGTACTTC. The chain recombines TRBV30 with TRBJ2-5, with D possibly matching TRBD2 (6 bases). The germline V gene has CDR1 GTSNPN and CDR2 SVGIG (reference sequence). V lost 3 bases to trimming and J lost 0 bases, with 8 bases between them. The CDR3 has 13 amino acids.

The J gene is TRBJ2-3, the V gene TRBV30, with 10 bases aligning to TRBD1. Germline lookup yields CDR1 GTSNPN and CDR2 SVGIG (reference sequence). The V segment lost 7 bases and the J segment 4 bases; nucleotides outside the gene matches: 11. This CDR3 contains 15 residues. CDR3 residues: CASGRGTGVPDTQYF. The CDR3 coding sequence is TGTGCCTCCGGACGGGGGACAGGGGTTCCAGATACGCAGTATTTT.

J is TRBJ2-7 and V is TRBV25-1; the match to TRBD2 covers 9 bases. Trimming cost V 0 bases and J 7 bases; bases outside gene matches: 10. Per germline, CDR1 MGHDK and CDR2 SYGVNS. This CDR3 is 16 amino acids long. CDR3 DNA sequence: TGTGCCAGCAGTGAATATGGCGGGAGGGCCCCGGGAGAGCAGTACTTC. It codes for CASSEYGGRAPGEQYF.

This clone was picked up a small number of times. This chain connects TRBV7-2 to TRBJ2-1; D is possibly TRBD1 (5 bases). Trimming removed 5 bases at V and 4 bases at J, with 15 bases between. Germline CDR1 SGHTA, CDR2 FQGNSA. The CDR3 runs to 15 residues. The CDR3 DNA is TGTGCCAGCAGCCGAATAAGCCCAGGGTACAATGAGCAGTTCTTC. It yields the protein CASSRISPGYNEQFF.

V and J are TRBV30 and TRBJ2-1; 9 bases fit TRBD1. Germline V gene lookup returns CDR1 GTSNPN and CDR2 SVGIG (reference sequence). With 3 bases clipped from V and 8 bases from J, the junction kept 8 bases outside the gene matches. The CDR3 length is 14 residues. CDR3 loop: CAWRRTGARYEQFF. CDR3 nucleotides: TGTGCCTGGAGGCGGACAGGGGCGAGGTATGAGCAGTTCTTC.

This chain joins TRBV7-2 and TRBJ2-4; no definite D call. In germline, CDR1 is SGHTA, CDR2 FQGNSA. This CDR3 is 15 amino acids long. Between the trimmed V and J ends, which lost 5 bases and 1 base, there was a span of 12 bases. CDR3 bases: TGTGCCAGCAGCCTAACGTGGGCGGCCAAAAACATTCAGTACTTC. Residues: CASSLTWAAKNIQYF.